This T cell receptor beta chain appears in the sequencing data of a study of shared clonotypes between healthy human individuals (TCRdb year 2020). For the wider study: The cohort comprised two women and a few men aged 18 to 49 years. For each donor, three plates each were used for CD4 naive and CD4 memory, two plates were used for CD8 naive, and one plate was used for CD8 memory. To estimate repertoire size and how much clonotype sharing occurs between individuals, the study deeply sequenced the blood TCR repertoires of five healthy adults. To increase sequencing depth and limit assay-specific biases, different laboratories used diverse techniques to prepare libraries and sequence TCR repertoires. Per donor, leukapheresis produced somewhere between about 0.94 and 9.5 billion PBMCs. Points the paper makes about the study in general: Even with the large sequencing depth, rarefaction of the sorted-subset datasets indicated that sequencing was incomplete. Sampling was limited to blood, and TCR repertoires in tissue likely differ from TCR repertoires in blood. Based on pairwise subsampling, the degree of clonotype sharing among donors was expected to be affected by sequencing depth. The small number of donors limited the genetic and exposure-history diversity represented. Higher generation probabilities were observed for clonotypes shared by all four sorted-subset donors than for non-shared clonotypes. Across a handful of donors, about 5.2% of naive CD4, 3.5% of naive CD8, about 2% of memory CD4, and under 0.45% of memory CD8 clonotypes were shared. Estimated clonotype richness was generally larger for naive than for memory subsets.

As concerns this clone: Its antigen target is currently unknown. No quality values exist for individual bases; no much larger clone is one base distant.

Using the deep immunoSEQ assay, multiplex PCR amplified TCR CDR3 regions from genomic DNA. Extracted genomic DNA from each cell subset was spread evenly across all wells of several immunoSEQ 96-well plates, with each plate serving as a replicate. For sorted subsets, roughly 200 ng of genomic DNA, equivalent to 30,000 or so T cell genomes, went into each replicate PCR. Purified libraries were measured with a Qubit 3.0 fluorometer, size-checked on a Bioanalyzer 2100, and measured again with the KAPA Library Quantification kit. Every immunoSEQ 96-well plate was sequenced on a dedicated single-read 150-cycle Illumina NextSeq 550 flow cell. Regarding the original processing steps: The immunoSEQ output contained only junctional sequences without quality scores, so filtering could not match that applied to full-length reads. To assign V/J genes and CDR3, sequences were annotated against IMGT germline references using PyIR, a Python wrapper for IgBLAST v1.9. Reads were removed for weak V/J assignments (E-value above 1e-6), missing CDR3, stop codons, out-of-frame junctions, or ambiguous translated residues. A V3J clonotype was defined by an identical inferred V gene, J gene, and CDR3 amino acid sequence. The percentage overlap between two repertoires was calculated by dividing the number of shared unique clonotypes by the size of the smaller repertoire. Three approaches were used to assess repertoire richness: RTK rarefaction, the Chao1 estimator, and Recon v2.1 estimates of unobserved clonotypes. Generation probabilities for all TCRbeta clonotypes obtained by the gDNA method from a few donors were computed using OLGA. TCRdb obtained this table from immuneACCESS and retained in-frame rearrangements with V and J assigned. These tables miss some clones; where compared with another copy, unresolved V genes account for less than half of the shortfall, and the remainder is unexplained. The V and J calls and clone size are taken from that table; D and trimming were inferred from the DNA. Present in this sample are 2 million to 2.5 million clones, about 94% of which were seen just once. Of the sample, 0.9% to 1.3% falls within the top ten clones.

CD8 naive samples were CD45RO-negative cells positively selected for CCR7, giving a CD45RA+CCR7+ population that excluded TemRA cells. Healthy HIV-negative adults with no recently reported acute infections or vaccinations were included as donors. Only Caucasian adults living in Nashville, Tennessee, USA were represented among the donors. After blood collection by leukapheresis, PBMCs were isolated using Ficoll-Histopaque density gradient centrifugation and then cryopreserved in the vapor phase of liquid nitrogen. Purity and quantity of every magnetically sorted T cell population were checked by analytical flow cytometry. Each sorted fraction had its genomic DNA isolated and then quantified by UV absorbance on a Nanodrop 2000c. Relative to germline, V is 0 bases shorter and J is 8 bases shorter, with 13 bases between their ends. Measured from the cysteine to the phenylalanine, the CDR3 is 14 residues long. This entry keeps only the CDR3 DNA: 42 bases, framed from base 1. CDR1 and CDR2 (LGHNA, YNFKEQ) derive from the germline V gene.

The V gene is TRBV4-2 and the J gene is TRBJ1-2; no D gene can be assigned with confidence. The sequence was collected from a man younger than 35 in good health. Sequencing was performed on naive CD8+ T cells sorted from blood. The label giving this sample's cell subset or site can be read as: CD45RA+CCR7+. The CDR3 is CASSQDPGQGGYTF. The sequenced DNA: TGTGCCAGCAGCCAAGATCCCGGCCAAGGGGGCTACACCTTC.